The 12 T cell receptor beta chains below were found in one sample sequenced in a study of blood T cells in healthy people across ages. The use of a sample-barcoded 5' primer and a J-beta primer mix characterized a second PCR of roughly 7 to 11 cycles. TCRdb called the 5' RACE reads again in MiXCR, with one record for every CDR3 protein. The repertoire holds about 2 million distinct CDR3 sequences, with about 50% as singletons. The source material was blood. These receptors all come from a woman in her 40s in good health.

The V gene is TRBV5-1, the J gene TRBJ1-1, with D perhaps TRBD1 (5 bases). CDR1 and CDR2 (germline): SGHRS, YFSETQ. There are 14 residues in the CDR3. V lost 0 bases and J 7 bases, leaving 13 bases between the germline ends. The CDR3 sequence is CASSLDGGVGEAFF. CDR3 coding DNA: TGCGCCAGCAGCTTGGATGGAGGGGTTGGTGAAGCTTTCTTT.

The CDR3 DNA follows: TGTGCCACTCGACCTCGTGACAGATACGACGGCTACACCTTC. Its translation: CATRPRDRYDGYTF. The V and J genes are TRBV15 and TRBJ1-2, with D possibly matching TRBD1 (5 bases). The CDR3 loop spans 14 amino acids. V was clipped by 9 bases and J by 8 bases, with 22 bases between them. The germline V gene encodes CDR1 LNHNV and CDR2 YYDKDF (reference sequence). Drawing the rest from reference TRBV15 and TRBJ1-2, the complete variable domain is DAMVIQNPRYQVTQFGKPVTLSCSQTLNHNVMYWYQQKSSQAPKLLFHYYDKDFNNEADTPDNFQSRRPNTSFCFLDIRSPGLGDTAMYLCATRPRDRYDGYTFGSGTRLTVV.

V usage is TRBV20-1 and J usage is TRBJ2-1; 11 nucleotides align to TRBD2. V was pared by 3 bases and J by 5 bases, with 6 bases of the junction left unmatched. The length of the CDR3 is 15 residues. Germline V gene lookup returns CDR1 DFQATT and CDR2 SNEGSKA (reference sequence). CDR3 nucleotide sequence: TGCAGTGCTAGCCTCCCTAGCGGGGGGAACAATGAGCAGTTCTTC. Amino acids: CSASLPSGGNNEQFF.

V usage is TRBV10-1 and J usage is TRBJ2-7; the match to TRBD1 covers 8 bases. Germline CDR1 reads WNHNN; CDR2 reads SYGVQD (reference sequence). The J segment lost 3 bases and the V segment lost 3 bases, leaving 7 bases of the junction unmatched. The CDR3 has 15 residues. The CDR3 region is CASSDQGASFYEQYF. For the CDR3, the DNA is TGCGCCAGCAGTGACCAGGGGGCCTCCTTCTACGAGCAGTACTTC.

CDR3 sequence: CASSVEPNTEAFF. CDR3 sequence (DNA): TGTGCCAGCAGCGTAGAACCGAACACTGAAGCTTTCTTT. The chain uses TRBV9 and TRBJ1-1; no clear D gene. Germline assignment: CDR1 SGDLS and CDR2 YYNGEE. The CDR3 has 13 amino acids. Trimming took 0 bases from V and 1 from J, leaving 4 bases between them.

This clonotype was recorded only once. The chain couples TRBV20-1 to TRBJ2-3, with D tentatively TRBD2 (6 bases). The V gene lost 1 base and the J gene lost 1 base, with 12 bases spanning the gap. CDR1 and CDR2 from the germline V gene are DFQATT and SNEGSKA (reference sequence). This CDR3 is built from 15 residues. This chain's CDR3 is CSARGSGHRTDTQYF. CDR3 nucleotides: TGCAGTGCTAGAGGAAGCGGGCATCGCACAGATACGCAGTATTTT.

This clonotype was counted a few times. V and J are TRBV7-2 and TRBJ2-3, with 8 nucleotides matching TRBD1. Germline lookup yields CDR1 SGHTA and CDR2 FQGNSA. CDR3 size: 17 residues. After removal of 4 bases from V and 4 bases from J, the junction contained 13 bases not matched to a gene. CDR3 sequence reads: CASSWLRQGPAADTQYF. CDR3 nucleotide sequence: TGTGCCAGCAGCTGGCTCCGACAGGGGCCTGCAGCAGATACGCAGTATTTT.

This rearrangement joins TRBV7-2 to TRBJ2-7, with D possibly TRBD1 on 6 matching bases. Trimming cost V 4 bases and J 5 bases, with 15 bases left between them. The germline CDR1 and CDR2 sequences are SGHTA and FQGNSA. The CDR3 runs 14 residues. The CDR3 sequence: CASSSRYRDNEQYF. As DNA, the CDR3 is TGTGCCAGCAGCTCCCGCTACAGGGACAACGAGCAGTACTTC.

This clonotype has just a few counts. The rearrangement uses TRBV10-2 and TRBJ2-3, with a tentative D call TRBD2 (7 bases). V lost 7 bases, J lost 5 bases, and 16 bases lay in between. The CDR3 has 14 amino acids. Germline V lookup: CDR1 WSHSY, CDR2 SAAADI. In DNA, the CDR3 is TGCGCCAGCACCGGAGGGGGGGCGGGAGATACGCAGTATTTT. It yields the protein CASTGGGAGDTQYF.

The rearrangement links TRBV4-2 to TRBJ2-7, with 12 bases that match TRBD2. V shed 4 bases and J 4 bases; nucleotides not matched to a gene: 14. CDR1 is LGHNA, CDR2 YNFKEQ, per germline. CDR3 size: 18 residues. In DNA, the CDR3 is TGTGCCAGCAGCCGCAAGATAGCTAGCGGGGGGGATCAGTACGAGCAGTACTTC. Residues: CASSRKIASGGDQYEQYF.

The chain links TRBV27 to TRBJ1-2; D might be TRBD1 (5 bases). This CDR3 is 16 amino acids long. Germline CDR1 and CDR2: MNHEY and SMNVEV (reference sequence). V was cut by 6 bases and J by 4 bases, with 21 bases left in between. The CDR3 sequence is CASRPTPEGTAYGYTF. CDR3 nucleotide sequence: TGTGCCAGCAGACCAACTCCAGAAGGGACGGCCTATGGCTACACCTTC.

V and J are TRBV10-3 and TRBJ2-3; D is unclear. The CDR3 totals 13 residues. Deletions cut 4 bases from V and 4 bases from J, with 9 bases between. Per the germline V gene, CDR1 is ENHRY and CDR2 is SYGVKD. CDR3 sequence (DNA): TGTGCCATCAGTGCACTCAATGCAGATACGCAGTATTTT. Translating it yields CAISALNADTQYF.